The present T cell receptor (beta chain) was sequenced within a study of post-analysis software for immune sequencing data. Study-wide background: Several disease courses (relapsing-remitting, secondary progressive and progressive-relapsing) of multiple sclerosis were included. Study-level results: Significantly decreased normalized Chao1 diversity was recorded for multiple sclerosis patients relative to controls. Patients used a handful of TRBV segments, including TRBV5-6, TRBV5-1 and TRBV20-1, more often than controls.

Trimming at V came to 4 bases and at J to 6 bases, leaving 7 bases not matched to a gene. Germline assignment: CDR1 SGHRS and CDR2 YFSETQ. This CDR3 is 15 amino acids long. Unique molecular identifiers were present in the TCR beta cDNA libraries. From about 1 to 10 million T cells, 400,000 to 500,000 cDNA molecules were obtained. Using its own MiXCR run on the PCR reads, TCRdb lists one record per CDR3 protein. Among hundreds of thousands of distinct CDR3 sequences, 30% to 45% were seen once, and the ten largest hold roughly 13%. There are many counts of this clonotype. Its specificity is unknown. This clonotype was sampled from a girl aged 10 to 17 with multiple sclerosis. The source material was blood. V is TRBV5-1 and J is TRBJ2-1; 10 nucleotides align to TRBD2. CDR3 DNA sequence: TGCGCCAGCAGCCCTGAGCGGGGGGGTAGCAATGAGCAGTTCTTC. Translated, it gives CASSPERGGSNEQFF.